This T cell receptor (beta chain) was identified in a study of cytomegalovirus exposure and HLA in healthy donors. Study information: The platform used for the roughly 120 validation repertoires matched that of the approximately 620 first-cohort repertoires, a later analysis reported. Whole-study results and caveats: The tendency of first-cohort TCR clusters to co-occur in the approximately 110 validation repertoires was the finding of a later analysis. The authors listed 150 or so TCR beta chains as cytomegalovirus-associated. Many donors shared some public TCRs, even though most TCR sequences were rare.

This CDR3 is built from 15 residues. The junction had 6 bases not matched to a gene; V was cut back by 4 bases and J by 1 base. Germline values: CDR1 SGHRS, CDR2 YFSETQ. With regard to this clone: Antigen specificity is unknown.

This table comes from immunoSEQ multiplex PCR, and its TCRdb copy is limited to in-frame clones, with some not included. Of about 150,000 clones in the sample, more than 85% were seen once. The chain carries TRBV5-1 and TRBJ1-1, with 8 bases matching TRBD1. Sample: PBMCs. The sequence was obtained from a man aged 18-30 years in good health and CMV-seronegative. Here the CDR3 reads CASSPWTGKNTEAFF. CDR3 DNA: TGCGCCAGCAGCCCTTGGACAGGGAAGAACACTGAAGCTTTCTTT.